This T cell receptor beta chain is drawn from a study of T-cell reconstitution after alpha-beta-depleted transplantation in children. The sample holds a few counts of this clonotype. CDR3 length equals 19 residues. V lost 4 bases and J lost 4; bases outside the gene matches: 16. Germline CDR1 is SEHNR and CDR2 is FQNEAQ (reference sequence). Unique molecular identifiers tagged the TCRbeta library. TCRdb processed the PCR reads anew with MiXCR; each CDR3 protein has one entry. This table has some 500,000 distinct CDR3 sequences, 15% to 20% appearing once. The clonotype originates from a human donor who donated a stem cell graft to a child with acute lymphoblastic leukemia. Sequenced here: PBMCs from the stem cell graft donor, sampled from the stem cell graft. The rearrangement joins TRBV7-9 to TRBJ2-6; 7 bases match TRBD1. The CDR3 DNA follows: TGTGCCAGCAGCTCGACCCGGACAGGATTTCCATCCGGGGCCAACGTCCTGACTTTC. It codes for CASSSTRTGFPSGANVLTF. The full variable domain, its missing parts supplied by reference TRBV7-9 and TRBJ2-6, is DTGVSQNPRHKITKRGQNVTFRCDPISEHNRLYWYRQTLGQGPEFLTYFQNEAQLEKSRLLSDRFSAERPKGSFSTLEIQRTEQGDSAMYLCASSSTRTGFPSGANVLTFGAGSRLTVL.